This T cell receptor (beta chain) emerged from a study of CD4+ T cells in melanoma. As to this clone: Its matching antigen is unknown.

Germline V gives CDR1 SGHDN, CDR2 FVKESK. The length of the CDR3 is 13 residues. The ends lost 7 bases at V and 3 bases at J; junction bases unmatched: 5. General study points: CD8+ T cell, macrophage and B cell function reportedly correlated with neoantigen-specific CD4+ T cells. Neoantigen-specific CD4+ T cells in melanoma reportedly had diverse differentiation states.

Measured with immunoSEQ multiplex PCR; TCRdb has only the in-frame clones, and not every one. Counted here are 110,000 to 150,000 clones, 92% occurring once; the ten biggest clones make up 1.5%. The clonotype was recovered from a human donor with melanoma. The V gene is TRBV14, the J gene TRBJ1-1; 7 nucleotides agree with TRBD1. The CDR3 DNA reads as TGTGCCAGCACCCTACAGGGGTACACTGAAGCTTTCTTT. It encodes CASTLQGYTEAFF.